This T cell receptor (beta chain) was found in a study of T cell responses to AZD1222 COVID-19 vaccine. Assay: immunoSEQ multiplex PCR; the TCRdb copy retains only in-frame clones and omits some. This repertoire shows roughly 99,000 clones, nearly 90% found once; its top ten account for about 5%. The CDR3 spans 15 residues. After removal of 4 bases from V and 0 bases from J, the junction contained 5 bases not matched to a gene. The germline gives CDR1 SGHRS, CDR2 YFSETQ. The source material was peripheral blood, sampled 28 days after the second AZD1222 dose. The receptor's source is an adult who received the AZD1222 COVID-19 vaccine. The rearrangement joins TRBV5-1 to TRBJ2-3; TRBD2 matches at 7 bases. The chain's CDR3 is CASSIPRGSTDTQYF. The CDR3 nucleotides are TGCGCCAGCAGCATTCCGCGGGGGAGCACAGATACGCAGTATTTT. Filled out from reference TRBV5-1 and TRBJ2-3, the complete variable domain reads KAGVTQTPRYLIKTRGQQVTLSCSPISGHRSVSWYQQTPGQGLQFLFEYFSETQRNKGNFPGRFSGRQFSNSRSEMNVSTLELGDSALYLCASSIPRGSTDTQYFGPGTRLTVL.